The 9 T cell receptor beta chains presented below share a single source sample, sequenced in a study of regulatory T cells in long-lasting Graves disease. Time point indicated: newly diagnosed GD, antithyroid drugs for less than 3 months. The TCR library was made from RNA extracted from PBMCs. Through Arm-PCR of CDR3 regions and iRepertoire HTBI primers, TCR beta libraries were built. TCRdb processed the multiplex PCR reads anew with MiXCR; each CDR3 protein has one entry. This repertoire shows fewer than 550,000 distinct CDR3 sequences, about 16% found once; its top ten account for approximately 25%. These sequences were also reported in another study, on T cells in Graves' hyperthyroidism and ophthalmopathy.

Source: peripheral blood mononuclear cells (PBMCs), taken at new diagnosis, from a patient treated with antithyroid drugs. These receptor sequences come from a woman aged 40-65 years with Graves disease.

This clonotype was seen at least ten times. The rearrangement joins TRBV2 to TRBJ2-3; TRBD2 is a possible D gene (5 bases). This CDR3 is 12 amino acids long. The germline V and J ends were trimmed by 4 bases and 6 bases, with 8 bases remaining between them. Germline CDR1 is SNHLY and CDR2 is FYNNEI. The CDR3 DNA follows: TGTGCCAGCAGTGCCGGGGAGGATACGCAGTATTTT. It is translated as CASSAGEDTQYF.

This clonotype has only a few counts. The CDR3 protein is CASSQMGSYNEQFF. CDR3 in DNA: TGTGCCAGCAGCCAGATGGGCTCCTACAATGAGCAGTTCTTC. The V gene is TRBV14, the J gene TRBJ2-1; D remains unclear. This CDR3 region has 14 residues. Germline CDR1 and CDR2: SGHDN and FVKESK. With 3 bases removed from V and 0 bases from J, the gap between germline ends came to 6 bases.

The CDR3 region is CASSLMDGQQFF. Here the CDR3 DNA reads TGTGCCAGCTCACTAATGGACGGTCAGCAGTTCTTC. This chain joins TRBV18 and TRBJ2-1; D is ambiguous. CDR1 is KGHSH, CDR2 LQKENI, per germline. The CDR3 is 12 amino acids. Trimming removed 4 bases from V and 11 bases from J, with 12 bases in between.

This clonotype showed up many times. The genes are TRBV5-1 and TRBJ1-2; 7 bases fit TRBD1. The V segment lost 1 base and the J segment 8 bases; nucleotides outside the gene matches: 5. CDR1 and CDR2 (germline): SGHRS, YFSETQ. The CDR3 has 13 amino acids. CDR3 region: CASSLWDRSGYTF. The CDR3 nucleotides read TGCGCCAGCAGCTTGTGGGACAGAAGCGGCTACACCTTC.

This clonotype was observed at least ten times. J is TRBJ1-5 and V is TRBV28; 7 positions match TRBD1. Germline-derived CDR1 and CDR2 are MDHEN and SYDVKM. This CDR3 spans 12 amino acids. The V and J ends lost 8 bases and 4 bases, in that order; junction bases with no gene match: 2. The DNA of the CDR3 is TGTGCCAGCGGGACAGAAAATCAGCCCCAGCATTTT. Its protein is CASGTENQPQHF.

This clonotype was seen many times. The chain joins TRBV27 to TRBJ2-7, with 11 positions matching TRBD1. Looked up from germline, CDR1 is MNHEY and CDR2 is SMNVEV (reference sequence). The V and J ends lost 6 bases and 7 bases, in that order; junction bases with no gene match: 8. CDR3 length equals 14 residues. The CDR3 sequence is CASSRGTGGREQYF. The CDR3 DNA reads TGTGCCAGCAGCCGCGGGACAGGGGGGAGGGAGCAGTACTTC.

The V and J genes are TRBV19 and TRBJ2-4; D remains unclear. V lost 5 bases to trimming and J lost 6 bases, with 11 bases between them. Germline CDR1 is LNHDA and CDR2 is SQIVND (reference sequence). This CDR3 has 13 amino acids. This chain's CDR3 is CASSGSGTNIQYF. The CDR3 DNA sequence: TGTGCCAGTAGTGGGTCAGGTACAAACATTCAGTACTTC.

The chain links TRBV30 to TRBJ1-4; no definite D call. V lost 2 bases and J lost 8, with 9 bases in between. From germline, CDR1 is GTSNPN and CDR2 SVGIG (reference sequence). The CDR3 contains 12 residues. The CDR3 DNA follows: TGTGCCTGGAGTATGGGTTGGGAAAAACTGTTTTTT. It codes for CAWSMGWEKLFF. Combining the CDR3 with reference TRBV30 and TRBJ1-4 gives the whole variable domain SQTIHQWPATLVQPVGSPLSLECTVEGTSNPNLYWYRQAAGRGLQLLFYSVGIGQISSEVPQNLSASRPQDRQFILSSKKLLLSDSGFYLCAWSMGWEKLFFGSGTQLSVL.

The chain uses TRBV5-1 and TRBJ2-3, with 9 bases matching TRBD1. The CDR3 has 14 residues. V gave up 4 bases and J gave up 3 bases; unmatched junction bases: 3. Germline values: CDR1 SGHRS, CDR2 YFSETQ. The CDR3 nucleotides read TGCGCCAGCAGCGCCGGGACAGGGACAGATACGCAGTATTTT. Residues: CASSAGTGTDTQYF.